This TCR beta chain emerged from a study of T cells of healthy individuals. One entry per CDR3 protein, called by TCRdb with MiXCR from the 5' RACE reads. The sample lists 60,000 to 70,000 distinct CDR3 sequences, 15% to 20% seen once, with around 4.5% in the top ten. Between the trimmed V and J ends, which lost 2 bases and 9 bases, there was a span of 13 bases. Germline V gives CDR1 MNHEY, CDR2 SVGAGI. The CDR3 is made up of 13 amino acids. This clonotype came up many times. The TCR comes from a human donor in good health. The chain is built from TRBV6-5 and TRBJ1-1; D is perhaps TRBD1 (5 bases). For the CDR3, the DNA is TGTGCCAGCAGTTACCCCGACAGAGCCCAAGCTTTCTTT. Protein: CASSYPDRAQAFF.